These 32 T cell receptor beta chains share one sample of origin, sequenced in a study of T cell responses to AZD1222 COVID-19 vaccine. Sequencing used immunoSEQ multiplex PCR; TCRdb keeps in-frame clones, though not all of them. The sample comprises 77,000 or so clones, 70% to 90% of which are singletons, and around 20% rests with the top ten. Sequenced here: peripheral blood, sampled on day 0 of AZD1222 vaccination. The receptors originated from an adult in good health.

This chain links TRBV27 with TRBJ2-3, with TRBD2 matching 9 bases. The trim removed 0 bases at V and 1 base at J, leaving 5 bases unmatched. Germline values: CDR1 MNHEY, CDR2 SMNVEV (reference sequence). The CDR3 consists of 17 residues. CDR3 in amino acids: CASSLSLAGVGTDTQYF. DNA for the CDR3: TGTGCCAGCAGTTTATCTTTAGCGGGAGTGGGCACAGATACGCAGTATTTT.

V gene TRBV3-1 (or the pseudogene TRBV3-2) combines with J gene TRBJ1-4; possible D gene TRBD1, 5 bases. Germline values: CDR1 LGHDT, CDR2 YNNKEL (reference sequence). The V end lost 6 bases, the J end lost 5 bases, and 13 bases lay between the germline ends. The CDR3 is made up of 14 amino acids. The CDR3 here is CASSRREENEKLFF. In DNA, the CDR3 is TGTGCCAGCAGTCGCAGGGAAGAGAATGAAAAACTGTTTTTT.

The rearrangement uses TRBV4-2 and TRBJ1-5; D gene uncertain. The CDR3 runs to 15 residues. The V end was cut by 0 bases, the J end by 0 bases, with 6 bases between. CDR1 is LGHNA, CDR2 YNFKEQ, per germline. CDR3 sequence (DNA): TGTGCCAGCAGCCAAGAGTGGAATAGCAATCAGCCCCAGCATTTT. It specifies CASSQEWNSNQPQHF.

The V call is TRBV6-5, the J call TRBJ2-2; 7 positions match TRBD1. Germline lookup yields CDR1 MNHEY and CDR2 SVGAGI. CDR3 length: 14 residues. V shed 4 bases and J 4 bases; nucleotides not matched to a gene: 3. The CDR3 is CASSWGTATGELFF. The CDR3 DNA follows: TGTGCCAGCAGTTGGGGGACAGCCACCGGGGAGCTGTTTTTT.

In DNA form, the CDR3 reads TGCGCCAGCAGCTTGGCAGGGTCAGATACGCAGTATTTT. Translating it yields CASSLAGSDTQYF. The gene calls are TRBV5-1 and TRBJ2-3, with a weak D call TRBD1 (5 bases). The CDR3 runs 13 residues. Trimming removed 0 bases at V and 4 bases at J, with 6 bases between. In germline, CDR1 is SGHRS, CDR2 YFSETQ. The variable domain in full, completed from reference TRBV5-1 and TRBJ2-3, reads KAGVTQTPRYLIKTRGQQVTLSCSPISGHRSVSWYQQTPGQGLQFLFEYFSETQRNKGNFPGRFSGRQFSNSRSEMNVSTLELGDSALYLCASSLAGSDTQYFGPGTRLTVL.

This clone was recorded only once. The J gene is TRBJ2-1, the V gene TRBV7-6, with TRBD2 matching over 10 bases. The germline V gene encodes CDR1 SGHVS and CDR2 FNYEAQ. The V segment lost 2 bases and the J segment 8 bases; nucleotides outside the gene matches: 15. This CDR3 is 18 amino acids long. The chain's CDR3 is CASSLTPSGGGLQDEQFF. CDR3 nucleotide sequence: TGTGCCAGCAGCTTAACCCCGAGCGGGGGGGGATTACAAGATGAGCAGTTCTTC.

V usage is TRBV3-1 (or the pseudogene TRBV3-2) and J usage is TRBJ2-5; TRBD2 might be the D (5 bases). With 4 bases removed from V and 5 bases from J, the gap between germline ends came to 14 bases. This CDR3 comprises 14 residues. Germline V gene data show CDR1 as LGHDT and CDR2 as YNNKEL (reference sequence). This chain's CDR3 is CASSRALRGETQYF. In DNA, the CDR3 is TGTGCCAGCAGCCGGGCCCTCAGAGGGGAGACCCAGTACTTC.

The chain recombines TRBV19 with TRBJ1-1; D is ambiguous. Germline CDR1 LNHDA, CDR2 SQIVND (reference sequence). Trimming left V 4 bases short and J 0 bases short, with 12 bases between. CDR3 length: 15 residues. The CDR3 is CASSRVRNMNTEAFF. CDR3 bases: TGTGCCAGTAGTAGAGTCAGAAACATGAACACTGAAGCTTTCTTT.

This sequence joins TRBV6-5 and TRBJ2-2; the match to TRBD2 covers 12 bases. From germline, CDR1 is MNHEY and CDR2 SVGAGI. The length of the CDR3 is 15 residues. V was pared by 5 bases and J by 4 bases, with 2 bases of the junction left unmatched. The CDR3 protein is CASSRLAGATGELFF. For the CDR3, the DNA is TGTGCCAGCAGTCGACTAGCGGGAGCCACCGGGGAGCTGTTTTTT.

This chain uses TRBV28 with TRBJ2-1; 8 bases are a match to TRBD2. The trim removed 4 bases at V and 9 bases at J, leaving 5 bases unmatched. CDR1 and CDR2 (germline): MDHEN, SYDVKM. This CDR3 region has 13 residues. In DNA, the CDR3 is TGTGCCAGCAGTTCACCTAGCGGGCCTGAGCAGTTCTTC. Translated: CASSSPSGPEQFF. The full variable domain, its missing parts supplied by reference TRBV28 and TRBJ2-1, is DVKVTQSSRYLVKRTGEKVFLECVQDMDHENMFWYRQDPGLGLRLIYFSYDVKMKEKGDIPEGYSVSREKKERFSLILESASTNQTSMYLCASSSPSGPEQFFGPGTRLTVL.

The V gene is TRBV6-5, the J gene TRBJ2-7; the D gene is possibly TRBD1 (6 bases). Trimming pared 4 bases from V and 2 bases from J, leaving 12 bases between. CDR1 is MNHEY and CDR2 is SVGAGI in the germline V gene. There are 14 residues in the CDR3. CDR3 sequence: CASSLQGPTYEQYF. In nucleotides, the CDR3 is TGTGCCAGCAGTTTACAGGGACCAACCTACGAGCAGTACTTC.

The rearrangement joins TRBV7-3 to TRBJ1-2; D unclear. The V and J ends lost 1 base and 8 bases respectively, with 8 bases between them. This CDR3 has 12 residues. Germline V CDR1 and CDR2: SGHTA, FQGTGA. The CDR3 region has the DNA TGTGCCAGCAGCTTAAATGGCATCGGCTACACCTTC. This sequence encodes CASSLNGIGYTF.

The chain links TRBV14 to TRBJ2-1, with 8 bases aligning to TRBD2. The CDR3 is made up of 16 amino acids. Trimming removed 0 bases from V and 2 bases from J; junction bases left unmatched: 3. Germline loops: CDR1 SGHDN, CDR2 FVKESK. The chain's CDR3 is CASSQDFGGAYNEQFF. CDR3 bases: TGTGCCAGCAGCCAAGATTTCGGGGGGGCCTACAATGAGCAGTTCTTC.

The chain recombines TRBV27 with TRBJ2-7; D is unclear. Trimming removed 4 bases at V and 2 bases at J, with 9 bases between. The CDR3 is 13 residues long. Germline CDR1 MNHEY, CDR2 SMNVEV (reference sequence). DNA for the CDR3: TGTGCCAGCAGTTCGCCCCCAGCCTACGAGCAGTACTTC. The encoded protein is CASSSPPAYEQYF.

The chain combines TRBV6-5 with TRBJ2-3, with 11 nucleotides matching TRBD2. The CDR3 is 15 amino acids. Germline V gene sequence: CDR1 MNHEY, CDR2 SVGAGI. V lost 2 bases, J lost 6 bases, and 4 bases stayed unmatched. The CDR3 spells CASSYETSGVDTQYF. Here the CDR3 DNA reads TGTGCCAGCAGTTACGAGACTAGCGGGGTGGATACGCAGTATTTT.

This chain joins TRBV9 and TRBJ2-1; the D gene is possibly TRBD1 (5 bases). This CDR3 has 14 amino acids. Trimming left V 0 bases short and J 2 bases short, with 6 bases between. Germline assignment: CDR1 SGDLS and CDR2 YYNGEE. The CDR3 protein is CASSVDRPYNEQFF. CDR3 bases: TGTGCCAGCAGCGTAGACAGGCCCTACAATGAGCAGTTCTTC.

The chain links TRBV9 to TRBJ2-2; D may be TRBD2 (5 bases). V lost 0 bases to trimming and J lost 4 bases, with 10 bases between them. In germline, CDR1 is SGDLS, CDR2 YYNGEE. The CDR3 has 15 amino acids. The CDR3 nucleotides are TGTGCCAGCAGCGTAGACGCTGGGAGCACCGGGGAGCTGTTTTTT. It translates to CASSVDAGSTGELFF.

This rearrangement joins TRBV19 to TRBJ1-2, with D possibly matching TRBD1 (6 bases). CDR3 length: 14 residues. From germline, CDR1 is LNHDA and CDR2 SQIVND (reference sequence). The germline V and J ends were trimmed by 7 bases and 4 bases, with 16 bases remaining between them. This CDR3 reads CASTSQAGVYGYTF. In DNA, the CDR3 is TGTGCCAGTACCTCGCAGGCAGGGGTCTATGGCTACACCTTC.

The genes are TRBV7-9 and TRBJ2-5; no definite D call. The CDR3 has 14 amino acids. Trimming took 0 bases from V and 4 from J, leaving 9 bases between them. The germline CDR1 and CDR2 sequences are SEHNR and FQNEAQ (reference sequence). CDR3: CASSLAGFAETQYF. The CDR3 DNA follows: TGTGCCAGCAGCTTAGCAGGGTTTGCAGAGACCCAGTACTTC.

The chain couples TRBV27 to TRBJ2-7, with no clear D. Looked up from germline, CDR1 is MNHEY and CDR2 is SMNVEV (reference sequence). Trimming stripped 5 bases from V and 2 bases from J, with 13 bases between. The CDR3 is 14 residues long. The CDR3 spells CASSPRKITYEQYF. CDR3 in DNA: TGTGCCAGCAGTCCTCGAAAGATAACCTACGAGCAGTACTTC.

CDR3 bases: TGTGCCAGCAGCCAAGTTGCGGTCTATTACAATGAGCAGTTCTTC. The encoded protein is CASSQVAVYYNEQFF. The rearrangement uses TRBV14 and TRBJ2-1; D gene uncertain. Trimming took off 1 base at V and 4 bases at J, with 11 bases between the two ends. This CDR3 region has 15 residues. In germline, CDR1 is SGHDN, CDR2 FVKESK.

The chain couples TRBV24-1 to TRBJ2-7, with 9 bases lining up with TRBD1. V shed 7 bases, J shed 7 bases, and the junction held 7 bases outside the gene matches. From germline, CDR1 is KGHDR and CDR2 SFDVKD. This CDR3 spans 13 amino acids. In DNA form, the CDR3 reads TGTGCCACCAGCAGGGACAGGGACGGGGAGCAGTACTTC. Translating it yields CATSRDRDGEQYF.

This clone was observed a few times. The rearrangement joins TRBV18 to TRBJ1-4, with no clear D. The V and J ends lost 0 bases and 7 bases respectively, with 12 bases between them. The V gene's germline CDR1 is KGHSH and CDR2 LQKENI. CDR3 length equals 15 residues. CDR3 nucleotides: TGTGCCAGCTCACCACCCGGAGGTGATCGTGAAAAACTGTTTTTT. Residues: CASSPPGGDREKLFF.

V is TRBV28 and J is TRBJ2-1, with D possibly TRBD2 on 6 matching bases. CDR1 and CDR2 from the germline V gene are MDHEN and SYDVKM. This CDR3 is built from 19 residues. Trimming took off 3 bases at V and 0 bases at J, with 21 bases between the two ends. In DNA form, the CDR3 reads TGTGCCAGCAGTTTCTCGGGGTGGGGGAGGCGAAGCTCCTACAATGAGCAGTTCTTC. Its protein product is CASSFSGWGRRSSYNEQFF.

The rearrangement uses TRBV9 and TRBJ2-6; D remains ambiguous. The CDR3 spans 15 residues. Germline V lookup: CDR1 SGDLS, CDR2 YYNGEE. Trimming stripped 4 bases from V and 0 bases from J, with 8 bases between. In nucleotides, the CDR3 is TGTGCCAGCAGCCCTGGTACCTCTGGGGCCAACGTCCTGACTTTC. Translation gives CASSPGTSGANVLTF.

V usage is TRBV20-1 and J usage is TRBJ2-7, with 7 nucleotides matching TRBD1. V shed 3 bases, J shed 2 bases, and the junction held 13 bases outside the gene matches. Germline loops: CDR1 DFQATT, CDR2 SNEGSKA (reference sequence). The CDR3 consists of 16 residues. The CDR3 coding sequence is TGCAGTGCTAGTGGTACCCCGGACAGGTTTACCTACGAGCAGTACTTC. Protein: CSASGTPDRFTYEQYF.

The chain joins TRBV13 to TRBJ1-1; D uncertain. Germline V gene data show CDR1 as PRHDT and CDR2 as FYEKMQ (reference sequence). This CDR3 has 15 amino acids. V was shortened by 1 base and J by 0 bases, with 9 bases between the two germline ends. Here the CDR3 reads CASSLVLGVNTEAFF. The CDR3 region has the DNA TGTGCCAGCAGCTTAGTATTAGGTGTGAACACTGAAGCTTTCTTT.

The chain uses TRBV3-1 (or the pseudogene TRBV3-2) and TRBJ1-1, with D perhaps TRBD1 (6 bases). Trimming shortened V by 2 bases and J by 4 bases, and 17 bases separated the two germline ends. The CDR3 loop spans 16 amino acids. CDR1 LGHDT and CDR2 YNNKEL come from the germline V gene (reference sequence). The CDR3 loop is CASSQIGLQGFTEAFF. The CDR3 bases are TGTGCCAGCAGCCAAATCGGCTTACAGGGTTTCACTGAAGCTTTCTTT.

The gene calls are TRBV5-1 and TRBJ2-7; 8 nucleotides match TRBD1. The V and J ends lost 4 bases and 1 base, in that order; junction bases with no gene match: 4. This CDR3 comprises 14 residues. Germline V gene lookup returns CDR1 SGHRS and CDR2 YFSETQ. In DNA, the CDR3 is TGCGCCAGCAGCGCCACAGGGGGTTCCTACGAGCAGTACTTC. Translated, it gives CASSATGGSYEQYF.

This clone was seen a single time. V is TRBV27 and J is TRBJ1-2, with 12 bases aligning to TRBD1. The CDR3 is made up of 13 amino acids. Germline CDR1 reads MNHEY; CDR2 reads SMNVEV (reference sequence). V trimming: 8 bases; J trimming: 4 bases; junction bases outside the gene matches: 2. The CDR3, as DNA: TGTGCCAGCGGGACAGGGGGCTCCTATGGCTACACCTTC. Translated: CASGTGGSYGYTF.

The chain couples TRBV29-1 to TRBJ1-1; a possible D gene is TRBD1 (5 bases). The CDR3 has 15 residues. Germline V gene lookup returns CDR1 SQVTM and CDR2 ANQGSEA. Trimming removed 2 bases from V and 0 bases from J, with 13 bases in between. This CDR3 is CSVERQNRMNTEAFF. In DNA form, the CDR3 reads TGCAGCGTTGAACGACAGAATAGGATGAACACTGAAGCTTTCTTT.

This chain links TRBV7-9 with TRBJ2-3, with 8 positions matching TRBD2. This CDR3 has 14 residues. CDR1 is SEHNR, CDR2 FQNEAQ, per germline (reference sequence). J gave up 4 bases and V 7 bases, and 7 bases lay outside the gene matches. In DNA, the CDR3 is TGTGCCAGCACTGACGGGGGGGCCGCAGATACGCAGTATTTT. Translated, it gives CASTDGGAADTQYF.